This T cell receptor (beta chain) emerged from a study of T cell changes during pregnancy in multiple sclerosis. Some clones are missing from TCRdb's copy, which holds only in-frame ones; the method was immunoSEQ multiplex PCR. The table lists about 28,000 clones, roughly 89% of them singletons. Trimming removed 1 base from V and 7 bases from J, with 10 bases in between. Germline V gene lookup returns CDR1 LGHNA and CDR2 YSLEER. This CDR3 has 13 residues. This rearrangement joins TRBV4-3 to TRBJ1-2; possibly TRBD1 for D (6 bases). The starting material was CD4+ T cells from peripheral blood mononuclear cells, obtained in the second trimester of pregnancy. The sequence was obtained from a female donor with multiple sclerosis, enrolled in a pregnancy study. The CDR3 loop is CASSQVLGAGYTF. CDR3 bases: TGCGCCAGCAGCCAAGTGCTGGGGGCTGGCTACACCTTC.